A single sample is the source of the 10 T cell receptor beta chains below, sequenced in a study of T cells after posttransplantation cyclophosphamide. TCRdb keeps only in-frame clones here, not all; method: immunoSEQ multiplex PCR. Recorded here are tens of thousands of clones, none singletons. What was sequenced was PBMCs. Source of these receptors: a middle-aged man in good health, CMV-negative, and a related stem cell transplant donor.

This clone appeared many times. The rearrangement links TRBV7-9 to TRBJ1-2; a possible D gene is TRBD1 (6 bases). CDR1 and CDR2 from the germline V gene are SEHNR and FQNEAQ (reference sequence). The CDR3 is 14 amino acids. V was shortened by 3 bases and J by 4 bases, with 12 bases between the two germline ends. CDR3 residues: CASSFEGQSYGYTF. CDR3 bases: TGTGCCAGCAGCTTCGAGGGACAAAGCTATGGCTACACCTTC.

This clone appeared many times. V is TRBV12-5 and J is TRBJ2-7; 12 bases align to TRBD2. The CDR3 extends over 18 amino acids. Germline lookup yields CDR1 LGHNT and CDR2 FRNRAP. J lost 6 bases, V lost 3 bases, and 15 bases had no gene match. CDR3 residues: CASGFGLAGNRGRGEQYF. The CDR3 bases are TGTGCTAGTGGTTTCGGACTAGCGGGGAACCGGGGGAGGGGCGAGCAGTACTTC. The full variable domain, completed using reference TRBV12-5 and TRBJ2-7, is DARVTQTPRHKVTEMGQEVTMRCQPILGHNTVFWYRQTMMQGLELLAYFRNRAPLDDSGMPKDRFSAEMPDATLATLKIQPSEPRDSAVYFCASGFGLAGNRGRGEQYFGPGTRLTVT.

This clone occurred many times. The chain links TRBV25-1 to TRBJ2-1; 7 nucleotides line up with TRBD1. Germline loops: CDR1 MGHDK, CDR2 SYGVNS. This CDR3 comprises 16 residues. The V segment lost 2 bases and the J segment 5 bases; nucleotides outside the gene matches: 9. The DNA of the CDR3 is TGTGCCAGCAGTGAAGATTCGACAGGGCGGAACAATGAGCAGTTCTTC. This translates into CASSEDSTGRNNEQFF.

This clone was detected a few times. The chain couples TRBV5-1 to TRBJ2-5, with TRBD1 identical over 9 bases. The end of the DNA fits TRBJ2-7 better, so the J call may be wrong. Germline lookup yields CDR1 SGHRS and CDR2 YFSETQ. This CDR3 is built from 14 residues. CDR3 DNA: TGCGCCAGCAGCCCCCCGGGACAGGGAAACGAGCAGTACTTC. Its translation is CASSPPGQGNEQYF.

The sample holds many counts of this clone. This rearrangement joins TRBV2 to TRBJ2-2; 11 positions match TRBD2. CDR3 length: 17 amino acids. Germline loops: CDR1 SNHLY, CDR2 FYNNEI. Trimming removed 7 bases from V and 1 base from J; junction bases left unmatched: 8. The CDR3 loop reads CASTLASGRQNTGELFF. The CDR3 nucleotides read TGTGCCAGCACTTTGGCTAGCGGGAGGCAGAACACCGGGGAGCTGTTTTTT.

This clone was picked up many times. V and J are TRBV5-1 and TRBJ2-7; 9 bases line up with TRBD1. CDR3 size: 18 residues. Per germline, CDR1 SGHRS and CDR2 YFSETQ. The junction had 16 bases not matched to a gene; V was cut back by 3 bases and J by 3 bases. DNA for the CDR3: TGCGCCAGCAGCTCCAACGGACAGGGGCTTCTAAGAAACTACGAGCAGTACTTC. The encoded protein is CASSSNGQGLLRNYEQYF.

This clone was seen repeatedly, ten times or more. This chain links TRBV25-1 with TRBJ2-7; 7 bases map to TRBD1. The V segment lost 4 bases and the J segment 2 bases; nucleotides outside the gene matches: 8. From germline, CDR1 is MGHDK and CDR2 SYGVNS. This CDR3 has 15 amino acids. CDR3 coding DNA: TGTGCCAGCAGTGCAGACCGGGACAGTCCCTACGAGCAGTACTTC. Its translation is CASSADRDSPYEQYF.

This clone came up many times. The V call is TRBV6-5, the J call TRBJ2-3; 8 positions match TRBD1. V was clipped by 0 bases and J by 3 bases; unmatched bases: 2. The CDR3 loop spans 15 amino acids. Germline-derived CDR1 and CDR2 are MNHEY and SVGAGI. The CDR3 DNA follows: TGTGCCAGCAGTTACTCGAACAGGGGGACAGATACGCAGTATTTT. Translating it yields CASSYSNRGTDTQYF.

Concerning this clone: A much larger clone is a single base away; this may be a read error. The V and J genes are TRBV6-6 and TRBJ2-5; unclear D gene. Germline CDR1 and CDR2: MNHNY and SVGAGI (reference sequence). CDR3 length: 12 amino acids. CDR3 DNA sequence: TGTGCCGGCAGTTACTCGAGTGAGACCCAGTACTTC. Its protein product is CAGSYSSETQYF.

This clone was recorded at least ten times. The V call is TRBV6-6, the J call TRBJ1-1; 7 bases map to TRBD1. V lost 5 bases, J lost 3 bases, and 6 bases stayed unmatched. Germline V gene lookup returns CDR1 MNHNY and CDR2 SVGAGI (reference sequence). CDR3 length: 14 amino acids. The DNA for the CDR3 is TGTGCCAGCAGTAGACGGGACAGAGACACTGAAGCTTTCTTT. It codes for CASSRRDRDTEAFF.